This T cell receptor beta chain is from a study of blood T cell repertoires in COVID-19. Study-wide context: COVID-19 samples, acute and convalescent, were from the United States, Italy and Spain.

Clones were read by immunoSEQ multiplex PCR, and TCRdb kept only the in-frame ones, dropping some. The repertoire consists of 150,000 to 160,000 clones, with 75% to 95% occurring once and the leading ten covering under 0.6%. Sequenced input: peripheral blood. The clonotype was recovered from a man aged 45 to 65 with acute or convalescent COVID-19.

CDR3 amino acids: CASSPRGNQPQHF. CDR3 in DNA: TGTGCCAGCAGCCCGCGGGGAAATCAGCCCCAGCATTTT. V and J are TRBV3-1 (or the pseudogene TRBV3-2) and TRBJ1-5, with D unclear. Germline V gives CDR1 LGHDT, CDR2 YNNKEL (reference sequence). With 4 bases removed from V and 4 bases from J, the gap between germline ends came to 8 bases. The CDR3 runs 13 residues.